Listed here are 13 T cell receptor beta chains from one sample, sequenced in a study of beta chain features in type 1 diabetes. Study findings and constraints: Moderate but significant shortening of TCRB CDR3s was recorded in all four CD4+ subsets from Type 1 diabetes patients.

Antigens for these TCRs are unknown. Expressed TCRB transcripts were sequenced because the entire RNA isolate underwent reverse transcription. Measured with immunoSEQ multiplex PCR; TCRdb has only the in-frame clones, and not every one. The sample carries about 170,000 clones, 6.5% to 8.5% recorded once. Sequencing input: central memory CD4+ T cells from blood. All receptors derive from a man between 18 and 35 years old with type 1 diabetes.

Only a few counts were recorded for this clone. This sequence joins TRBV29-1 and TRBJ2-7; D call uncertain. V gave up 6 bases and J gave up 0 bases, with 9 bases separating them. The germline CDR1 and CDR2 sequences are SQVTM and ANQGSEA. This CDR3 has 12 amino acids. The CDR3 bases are TGCAGCGTCTGGAGTTCCTCCTACGAGCAGTACTTC. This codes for CSVWSSSYEQYF.

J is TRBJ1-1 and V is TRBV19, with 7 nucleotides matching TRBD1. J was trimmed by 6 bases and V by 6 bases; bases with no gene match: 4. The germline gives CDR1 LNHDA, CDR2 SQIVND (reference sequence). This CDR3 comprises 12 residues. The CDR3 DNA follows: TGTGCCAGTAGCCGACAGGGAGCTGAAGCTTTCTTT. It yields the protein CASSRQGAEAFF.

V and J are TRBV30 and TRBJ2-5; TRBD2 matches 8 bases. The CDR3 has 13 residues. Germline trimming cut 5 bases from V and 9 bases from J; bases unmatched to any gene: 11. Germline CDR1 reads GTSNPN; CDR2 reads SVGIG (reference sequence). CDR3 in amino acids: CAWGSGVDTSQYF. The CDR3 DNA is TGTGCCTGGGGTAGCGGGGTCGATACGTCCCAGTACTTC.

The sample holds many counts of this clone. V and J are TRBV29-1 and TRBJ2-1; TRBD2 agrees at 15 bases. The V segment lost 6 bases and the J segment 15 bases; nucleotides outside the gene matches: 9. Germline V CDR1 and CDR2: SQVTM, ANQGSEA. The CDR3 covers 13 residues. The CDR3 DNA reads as TGCAGCGTAATGGGACTAGCGGGAGGCCAAGGGTTCTTC. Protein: CSVMGLAGGQGFF.

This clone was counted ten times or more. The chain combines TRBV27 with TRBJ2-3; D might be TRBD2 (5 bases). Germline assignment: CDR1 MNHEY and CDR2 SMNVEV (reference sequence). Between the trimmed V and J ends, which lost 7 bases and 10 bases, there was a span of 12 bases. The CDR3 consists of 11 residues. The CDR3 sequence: CASKEADSQYF. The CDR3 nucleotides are TGTGCCAGCAAGGAAGCGGACTCGCAGTATTTT.

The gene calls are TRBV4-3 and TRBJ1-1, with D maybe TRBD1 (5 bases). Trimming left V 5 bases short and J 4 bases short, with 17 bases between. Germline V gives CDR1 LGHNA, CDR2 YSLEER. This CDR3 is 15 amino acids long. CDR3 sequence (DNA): TGCGCCAGCAGCGACCGGTCGGCGGGACGCACTGAAGCTTTCTTT. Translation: CASSDRSAGRTEAFF.

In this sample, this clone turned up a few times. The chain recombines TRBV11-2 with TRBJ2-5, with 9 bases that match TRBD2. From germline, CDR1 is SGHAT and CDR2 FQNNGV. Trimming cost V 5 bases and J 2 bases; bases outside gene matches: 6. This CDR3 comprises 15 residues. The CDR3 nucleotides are TGTGCCAGCAGCCCAGGGACTAGCCGTCAAGAGACCCAGTACTTC. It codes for CASSPGTSRQETQYF.

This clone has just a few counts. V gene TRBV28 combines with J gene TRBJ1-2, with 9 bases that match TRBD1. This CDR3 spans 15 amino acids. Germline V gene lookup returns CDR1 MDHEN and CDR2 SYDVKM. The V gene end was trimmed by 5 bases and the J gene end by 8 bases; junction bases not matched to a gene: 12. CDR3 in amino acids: CASSLSGTGRSGYTF. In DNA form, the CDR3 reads TGTGCCAGCAGTCTCTCCGGGACAGGGAGATCCGGCTACACCTTC.

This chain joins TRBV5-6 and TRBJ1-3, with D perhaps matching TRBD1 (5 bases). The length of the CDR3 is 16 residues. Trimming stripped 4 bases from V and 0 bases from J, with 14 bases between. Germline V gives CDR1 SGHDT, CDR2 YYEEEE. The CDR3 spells CASSGGRRGSGNTIYF. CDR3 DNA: TGTGCCAGCAGCGGAGGCCGGAGGGGCTCTGGAAACACCATATATTTT.

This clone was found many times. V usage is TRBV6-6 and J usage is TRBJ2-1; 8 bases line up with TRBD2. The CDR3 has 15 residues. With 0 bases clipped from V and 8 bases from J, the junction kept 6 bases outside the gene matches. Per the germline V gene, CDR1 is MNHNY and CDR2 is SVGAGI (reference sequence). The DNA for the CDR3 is TGTGCCAGCAGTTACTCGCGGGGGGTTCTACATGAGCAGTTCTTC. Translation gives CASSYSRGVLHEQFF.

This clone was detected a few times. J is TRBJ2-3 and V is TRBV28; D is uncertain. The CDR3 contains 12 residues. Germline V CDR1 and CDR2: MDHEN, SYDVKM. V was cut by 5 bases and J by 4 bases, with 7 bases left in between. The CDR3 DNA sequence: TGTGCCAGCAGTGGTGGAGCAGATACGCAGTATTTT. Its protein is CASSGGADTQYF.

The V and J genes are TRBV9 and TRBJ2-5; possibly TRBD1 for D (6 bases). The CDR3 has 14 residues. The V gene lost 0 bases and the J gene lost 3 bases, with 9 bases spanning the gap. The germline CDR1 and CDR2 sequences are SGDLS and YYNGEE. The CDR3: CASSVGYREETQYF. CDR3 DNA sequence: TGTGCCAGCAGCGTAGGCTACAGGGAAGAGACCCAGTACTTC.

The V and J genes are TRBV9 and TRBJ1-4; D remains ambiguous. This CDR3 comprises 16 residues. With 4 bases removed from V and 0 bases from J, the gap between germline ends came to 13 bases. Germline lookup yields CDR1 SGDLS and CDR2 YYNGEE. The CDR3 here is CASSLQASATNEKLFF. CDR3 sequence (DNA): TGTGCCAGCAGCCTTCAGGCGTCTGCAACTAATGAAAAACTGTTTTTT.